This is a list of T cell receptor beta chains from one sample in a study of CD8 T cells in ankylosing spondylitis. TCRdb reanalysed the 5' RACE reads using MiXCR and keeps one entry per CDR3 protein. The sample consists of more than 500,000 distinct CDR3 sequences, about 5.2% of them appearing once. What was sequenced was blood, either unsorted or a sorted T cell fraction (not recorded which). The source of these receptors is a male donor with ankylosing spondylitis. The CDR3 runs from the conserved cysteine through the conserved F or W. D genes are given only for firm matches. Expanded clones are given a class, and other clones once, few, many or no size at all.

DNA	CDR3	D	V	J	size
TGTGCCAGCAGCAATACAGGCTTGTTGGAGCAGTACTTC	CASSNTGLLEQYF	-	TRBV28	TRBJ2-7	many
TGTGCCAGCAGCTTAATGGCGGGAGCCCACAATGAGCAGTTCTTC	CASSLMAGAHNEQFF	TRBD2	TRBV5-6	TRBJ2-1	many
TGCAGCGTTGAAAAGGGTGTGGTATTGGAGACCCAGTACTTC	CSVEKGVVLETQYF	-	TRBV29-1	TRBJ2-5	many
TGTGCCACCAGTGATCCGAGGGGCTACACCTTC	CATSDPRGYTF	-	TRBV24-1	TRBJ1-2	many
TGTGCCAGCAGCCAAGATTACCATGAGCAGTTCTTC	CASSQDYHEQFF	-	TRBV4-2	TRBJ2-1	many
TGTGCCAGCAGCTTATACAGGGGGCTGAACGGGGAGCTGTTTTTT	CASSLYRGLNGELFF	TRBD1	TRBV7-9	TRBJ2-2	many
TGCAGTGCTAAGCCTCCCCCCCCTGGCTACACCTTC	CSAKPPPPGYTF	-	TRBV20-1	TRBJ1-2	many
TGCGCCAGCATAGACCGGGCCTCGAACACTGAAGCTTTCTTT	CASIDRASNTEAFF	-	TRBV5-1	TRBJ1-1	many
TGCGCCAGCAGCCACGGGAGAGCGGGGAGAGATACGCAGTATTTT	CASSHGRAGRDTQYF	TRBD2	TRBV4-3	TRBJ2-3	many
TGTGCCAGCGGGGCGCAGAATCCTAGCACAGATACGCAGTATTTT	CASGAQNPSTDTQYF	-	TRBV28	TRBJ2-3	few
TGTGCAAGTCGCTTAGATGGCCCGTGGCTGGACAGGGGGTACGAGCAGTACTTC	CASRLDGPWLDRGYEQYF	-	TRBV12-2	TRBJ2-7	-
TGTGCCAGCAGTTTCCCGCTGACGGGGGCGGAGGCTAGCGTCTACAATGAGCAGTTCTTC	CASSFPLTGAEASVYNEQFF	-	TRBV28	TRBJ2-1	few
TGTGCCAGCAGCTTGGGTCCCCTAGGGACAGATACGCAGTATTTT	CASSLGPLGTDTQYF	-	TRBV5-6	TRBJ2-3	many
TGTGCCAGCAGCCAAGCGGCAGGGAATCAGCCCCAGCATTTT	CASSQAAGNQPQHF	-	TRBV3-1	TRBJ1-5	many
TGTGCCAGCGCAGCCCGGAACACCGGGGAGCTGTTTTTT	CASAARNTGELFF	-	TRBV11-3	TRBJ2-2	-
TGTGCCAGCAGGCACGGGAGAGAAGCTTTCTTT	CASRHGREAFF	-	TRBV7-8	TRBJ1-1	many
TGTGCCAGCAGCCCCGTGCGGCCTTTTAATGAGCAGTTCTTC	CASSPVRPFNEQFF	-	TRBV7-2	TRBJ2-1	few
TGTGCCAGCTCACCACCTTTTGGAGTAGCGGGGGGGCCGTCAGAGACCCAGTACTTC	CASSPPFGVAGGPSETQYF	TRBD2	TRBV18	TRBJ2-5	many
TGTGCCAGCAGCGGAGTGACAGGGGGATTCTACGAGCAGTACTTC	CASSGVTGGFYEQYF	TRBD1	TRBV13	TRBJ2-7	-
TGTGCCAGCAGTTACTCGGGGGAGCCTTACAATGAGCAGTTCTTC	CASSYSGEPYNEQFF	-	TRBV6-5	TRBJ2-1	many
TGCAGCGTCCTGGACAGGGGGGTCACAGATACGCAGTATTTT	CSVLDRGVTDTQYF	TRBD1	TRBV29-1	TRBJ2-3	many
TGCAGTGCTCGCAGGGGCCAAGAGACCCAGTACTTC	CSARRGQETQYF	-	TRBV20-1	TRBJ2-5	many
TGTGCCAGCAGCTTCCGAGGGGGTGCTGACTATGGCTACACCTTC	CASSFRGGADYGYTF	-	TRBV7-9	TRBJ1-2	many
TGCAGTGCTATCAGGGGGGGTTTAGACAATCAGCCCCAGCATTTT	CSAIRGGLDNQPQHF	TRBD1	TRBV20-1	TRBJ1-5	many
TGTGCCAGCATCTCTAGGTTCGAGACCCAGTACTTC	CASISRFETQYF	-	TRBV7-9	TRBJ2-5	-
TGTGCCAGCAGTCCCTGGACAGGGATAGAGACCCAGTACTTC	CASSPWTGIETQYF	TRBD1	TRBV6-2/TRBV6-3	TRBJ2-5	many
TGTGCCAGCAGTCCCCTTGTGGACAGGGTCGGCGAGACCCAGTACTTC	CASSPLVDRVGETQYF	TRBD1	TRBV7-9	TRBJ2-5	many
TGTGCCAGCAGTGAACGACAGGGAGGGGGCTACGAGCAGTACTTC	CASSERQGGGYEQYF	-	TRBV6-1	TRBJ2-7	-
TGCAGTTTACTAGCGGGGACCTACGAGCAGTACTTC	CSLLAGTYEQYF	TRBD2	TRBV20-1	TRBJ2-7	many
TGTGCCAGCAGGCCGGACAGCCAAGAGACCCAGTACTTC	CASRPDSQETQYF	-	TRBV7-9	TRBJ2-5	many
TGTGCCAGCTCACCCTCTGGGGATCAGCCCCAGCATTTT	CASSPSGDQPQHF	-	TRBV18	TRBJ1-5	few
TGTGCCACCAGCAGAGAAAAGGGCAGGGGGAACACTGAAGCTTTCTTT	CATSREKGRGNTEAFF	-	TRBV15	TRBJ1-1	many
TGTGCCAGCACCGGGAGGATCTCCCACACCGGGGAGCTGTTTTTT	CASTGRISHTGELFF	TRBD2	TRBV12-3/TRBV12-4	TRBJ2-2	many
TGTGCCAGCAGTTACTCGGAGGGCTCGTGGTACGAGCAGTACTTC	CASSYSEGSWYEQYF	-	TRBV6-2/TRBV6-3	TRBJ2-7	-
TGTGCCAGCAGAATCGCCAGGGGGCGAGGTAATGAGCAGTTCTTC	CASRIARGRGNEQFF	TRBD1	TRBV11-2	TRBJ2-1	many
TGTGCCAGCAGATTGAGTCGGACAGGAGTCAATGAGCAGTTCTTC	CASRLSRTGVNEQFF	TRBD1	TRBV5-5	TRBJ2-1	many
TGTGCCAGCAGCTCCGAACGGGACAGTTCACCCCTCCACTTT	CASSSERDSSPLHF	TRBD1	TRBV7-2	TRBJ1-6	many
TGCAGCGTTGAAGATGGTGGGTCTCGGTTCTTC	CSVEDGGSRFF	-	TRBV29-1	TRBJ2-1	many
TGTGCCAGCAGCTTAAAGGTCGGGAGGAAAGATACGCAGTATTTT	CASSLKVGRKDTQYF	TRBD2	TRBV7-2	TRBJ2-3	many
TGCAGTGCTACAGAGTCTTACTCCTACAATGAGCAGTTCTTC	CSATESYSYNEQFF	-	TRBV20-1	TRBJ2-1	many
TGCGCCAGCAGCCGCCAGGACTCGAGCTCCTACGAGCAGTACTTC	CASSRQDSSSYEQYF	-	TRBV5-1	TRBJ2-7	-
TGTGCCAGCAGCAGCGGCGCGTCGGACTCCTACGAGCAGTACTTC	CASSSGASDSYEQYF	-	TRBV21-1	TRBJ2-7	-
TGCGCCAGCAGGAGGACAGCCAGTACTTTACCCCTCCACTTT	CASRRTASTLPLHF	-	TRBV5-1	TRBJ1-6	many
TGTGCCAGCAGCCGGGAGCCATGGAGTGGCTACGAGCAGTACTTC	CASSREPWSGYEQYF	-	TRBV3-1	TRBJ2-7	many
TGTGCCAGCAGTTACTTGATCTCGGGATATCCCAGCTCCTACGAGCAGTACTTC	CASSYLISGYPSSYEQYF	-	TRBV6-2/TRBV6-3	TRBJ2-7	many
TGTGCCATCAGTGAGAGGGACAGAAATAATTCACCCCTCCACTTT	CAISERDRNNSPLHF	TRBD1	TRBV10-3	TRBJ1-6	many
TGCAGCGCCGCGAAAGGGGTGAACTATGGCTACACCTTC	CSAAKGVNYGYTF	-	TRBV29-1	TRBJ1-2	many
TGTGCCAGCAGTTTAGAAGGGCGACTAGCGGGGTACGGTGATGAGCAGTTCTTC	CASSLEGRLAGYGDEQFF	TRBD2	TRBV12-3/TRBV12-4	TRBJ2-1	many
TGCGCCAGCAGTCATTTAGACGGGAGTTCCTACGAGCAGTACTTC	CASSHLDGSSYEQYF	-	TRBV4-3	TRBJ2-7	many
TGTGCCAGCAGCCCTAGACCACCGGGACAGGGTAATTCACCCCTCCACTTT	CASSPRPPGQGNSPLHF	TRBD1	TRBV9	TRBJ1-6	many
TGTGCCAGCAGTTTTGGGGGGAAAGATACGCAGTATTTT	CASSFGGKDTQYF	-	TRBV28	TRBJ2-3	many
TGTGCCATCAGTGAGTCGGAGGTTCTTAATCAGCCCCAGCATTTT	CAISESEVLNQPQHF	-	TRBV10-3	TRBJ1-5	many
TGTGCCAGCAGCTTAGATCCCGCAGAGCTGTTTTTT	CASSLDPAELFF	-	TRBV7-2	TRBJ2-2	-
TGTGCCAGCAGCCTAGGCAGACCGATTGGCACAGATACGCAGTATTTT	CASSLGRPIGTDTQYF	-	TRBV5-4	TRBJ2-3	many
TGTGCCAGCAGCTTATTCGACTATCCATCGGGGGATACGCAGTATTTT	CASSLFDYPSGDTQYF	-	TRBV7-2	TRBJ2-3	many